This is a list of T cell receptor beta chains from one sample in a study of blood T cell repertoires in COVID-19. The table came from immunoSEQ multiplex PCR; TCRdb's copy has only in-frame clones and leaves some out. The sample holds over 120,000 clones; approximately 89% are singletons and the top ten take around 1.6%. Material: peripheral blood. These TCRs come from a human donor in a cohort sampled during active COVID-19. CDR3s include the opening cysteine and the closing phenylalanine or tryptophan. The D gene is left open where the match is weak. Size tells how often a clone was seen (once, few, many) or the class of an expanded clone, and some rows leave it out.

v_call	clone_size	j_call	d_call	cdr3_aa	cdr3_nt
TRBV9	-	TRBJ2-5	TRBD2	CASSVGLAGGIQETQYF	TGTGCCAGCAGCGTGGGACTAGCGGGGGGGATACAAGAGACCCAGTACTTC
TRBV7-6	-	TRBJ2-1	-	CASSRRSDSYNEQFF	TGTGCCAGCAGCCGGCGGAGCGACTCCTACAATGAGCAGTTCTTC
TRBV5-1	-	TRBJ2-7	TRBD1	CASSGGQGSGEQYF	TGCGCCAGCAGCGGGGGACAGGGATCGGGCGAGCAGTACTTC
TRBV2	few	TRBJ2-7	TRBD2	CASLGPHLAGFSYEQYF	TGTGCCAGCCTCGGACCCCACCTAGCGGGGTTCTCCTACGAGCAGTACTTC
TRBV20-1	-	TRBJ1-2	-	CSASGGNNGYTF	TGCAGTGCTAGTGGAGGGAACAATGGCTACACCTTC
TRBV7-9	-	TRBJ1-4	TRBD1	CASSFNSGQGTIGLFF	TGTGCCAGCAGTTTCAATTCGGGACAGGGAACTATAGGGCTGTTTTTT
TRBV30	few	TRBJ1-2	-	CAWSGAGVRYGYTF	TGTGCCTGGAGTGGCGCGGGGGTTAGGTATGGCTACACCTTC
TRBV6-5	-	TRBJ2-7	-	CASRERDIGTYEQYF	TGTGCCAGCAGGGAGCGGGACATAGGGACCTACGAGCAGTACTTC
TRBV6-5	-	TRBJ1-2	-	CASSLGGTYGYTF	TGTGCCAGCAGTTTGGGGGGGACCTATGGCTACACCTTC
TRBV3-1/TRBV3-2	-	TRBJ2-2	-	CASSPGANTGELFF	TGTGCCAGCAGTCCCGGGGCGAACACCGGGGAGCTGTTTTTT
TRBV6-5	-	TRBJ2-1	TRBD2	CASRGLAGGVNEQFF	TGTGCCAGCAGAGGGCTAGCGGGGGGGGTCAATGAGCAGTTCTTC
TRBV9	-	TRBJ2-3	-	CASSRFRGATDTQYF	TGTGCCAGCAGTCGCTTCCGGGGGGCAACAGATACGCAGTATTTT
TRBV19	-	TRBJ1-5	-	CASSFQTGGNQPQHF	TGTGCCAGTAGTTTCCAGACAGGTGGCAATCAGCCCCAGCATTTT
TRBV6-1	-	TRBJ1-1	-	CASSEAHQGDTEAFF	TGTGCCAGCAGTGAAGCCCACCAAGGGGACACTGAAGCTTTCTTT
TRBV27	once	TRBJ1-1	TRBD1	CASSDRVGEAFF	TGTGCCAGCAGTGACAGGGTGGGTGAAGCTTTCTTT
TRBV18	-	TRBJ2-5	TRBD2	CASSPPASGETQYF	TGTGCCAGCTCACCCCCGGCTAGCGGAGAGACCCAGTACTTC
TRBV5-1	-	TRBJ2-1	TRBD1	CASSYRGFNEQFF	TGCGCCAGCAGCTACAGGGGTTTCAATGAGCAGTTCTTC
TRBV7-3	-	TRBJ2-2	-	CASSFSDSYTGELFF	TGTGCCAGCAGCTTTTCCGACAGCTACACCGGGGAGCTGTTTTTT
TRBV16	-	TRBJ1-2	-	CASSQVVQYGYTF	TGTGCCAGCAGCCAAGTCGTCCAGTATGGCTACACCTTC
TRBV10-3	-	TRBJ1-6	TRBD1	CAISGTDNSPLHF	TGTGCCATTTCCGGGACAGATAATTCACCCCTCCACTTT
TRBV7-2	once	TRBJ1-2	-	CASSFIGVRYGYTF	TGTGCCAGCAGCTTCATCGGGGTCCGCTATGGCTACACCTTC
TRBV5-1	-	TRBJ2-6	-	CASSPGGSVSGANVLTF	TGCGCCAGCAGCCCCGGTGGGAGCGTCTCTGGGGCCAACGTCCTGACTTTC
TRBV11-2	-	TRBJ2-3	TRBD1	CASRGQGTDTQYF	TGTGCCTCCCGAGGACAGGGAACAGATACGCAGTATTTT
TRBV19	-	TRBJ1-6	TRBD1	CASSSRQGANSPLHF	TGTGCCAGTAGTTCGCGACAGGGGGCTAATTCACCCCTCCACTTT
TRBV5-1	-	TRBJ1-2	TRBD1	CASSSASGTGSLYGYTF	TGCGCCAGCAGCTCCGCGTCGGGGACAGGGAGTCTGTATGGCTACACCTTC
TRBV2	-	TRBJ2-3	TRBD2	CASRETSGVTDTQYF	TGTGCCAGCAGGGAGACTAGCGGGGTAACAGATACGCAGTATTTT
TRBV24-1	-	TRBJ2-2	-	CATSDGDIRTGELFF	TGTGCCACCAGTGATGGGGACATAAGGACCGGGGAGCTGTTTTTT
TRBV9	-	TRBJ1-5	-	CASSVTAYSNQPQHF	TGTGCCAGCAGCGTTACAGCATATAGCAATCAGCCCCAGCATTTT
TRBV10-2	-	TRBJ1-1	-	CASRTAKQGLEAFF	TGCGCCAGCAGGACCGCTAAACAGGGTCTGGAAGCTTTCTTT
TRBV7-2	-	TRBJ2-1	TRBD2	CASSFPSGGRSSYNEQFF	TGTGCCAGCAGCTTCCCTAGCGGGGGGCGCAGCTCCTACAATGAGCAGTTCTTC
TRBV27	-	TRBJ1-3	TRBD1	CASSMTGAGNTIYF	TGTGCCAGCAGTATGACAGGGGCTGGAAACACCATATATTTT
TRBV7-3	-	TRBJ1-1	TRBD1	CASSAQGANTEAFF	TGTGCCAGCAGCGCGCAGGGGGCCAACACTGAAGCTTTCTTT
TRBV18	-	TRBJ2-7	TRBD2	CASSPYLAGAAYEQYF	TGTGCCAGCTCACCATACCTAGCGGGGGCCGCCTACGAGCAGTACTTC
TRBV5-4	-	TRBJ2-5	TRBD1	CASTGQPSGETQYF	TGTGCCAGCACGGGACAGCCTTCGGGTGAGACCCAGTACTTC
TRBV27	-	TRBJ2-7	TRBD2	CASSLGAGAYEQYF	TGTGCCAGCAGTTTAGGAGCGGGGGCCTACGAGCAGTACTTC
TRBV27	-	TRBJ2-5	-	CASSDRGIQETQYF	TGTGCCAGCAGTGATCGGGGGATTCAAGAGACCCAGTACTTC
TRBV11-2	-	TRBJ2-7	-	CASSLDRYEQYF	TGTGCCAGCAGCTTAGATCGGTACGAGCAGTACTTC
TRBV28	-	TRBJ2-1	TRBD1	CASSLSVGDREQFF	TGTGCCAGCAGTTTGAGCGTAGGGGACAGGGAGCAGTTCTTC
TRBV9	once	TRBJ2-3	-	CASSVVGVITDTQYF	TGTGCCAGCAGCGTAGTAGGGGTGATTACAGATACGCAGTATTTT
TRBV6-5	-	TRBJ2-7	-	CASSYSGSYEQYF	TGTGCCAGCAGTTACTCGGGGAGCTACGAGCAGTACTTC
TRBV18	-	TRBJ1-2	TRBD1	CASSLRTGGYGGYTF	TGTGCCAGCTCACTTCGGACAGGGGGTTATGGAGGCTACACCTTC
TRBV9	-	TRBJ2-7	-	CASSVGAPLSYEQYF	TGTGCCAGCAGCGTAGGGGCCCCCCTCTCCTACGAGCAGTACTTC
TRBV3-1/TRBV3-2	-	TRBJ1-1	-	CASSQEGALRRAFF	TGTGCCAGCAGCCAAGAAGGGGCCTTGAGGAGAGCTTTCTTT
TRBV9	-	TRBJ1-3	-	CASSGTGTSSGNTIYF	TGTGCCAGCAGCGGCACAGGGACGAGCTCTGGAAACACCATATATTTT
TRBV5-6	once	TRBJ1-1	TRBD1	CASSAETGGGTEAFF	TGTGCCAGCAGCGCGGAGACAGGGGGCGGGACTGAAGCTTTCTTT
TRBV6-5	-	TRBJ2-5	-	CASSYGEGGLQETQYF	TGTGCCAGCAGTTACGGGGAGGGGGGTCTCCAAGAGACCCAGTACTTC
TRBV19	-	TRBJ1-5	-	CASSGQGGQPQHF	TGTGCCAGTAGTGGTCAGGGCGGTCAGCCCCAGCATTTT
TRBV4-1	-	TRBJ1-3	TRBD1	CASSSWTGGLRGNTIYF	TGCGCCAGCAGTTCCTGGACAGGGGGCTTAAGAGGAAACACCATATATTTT
TRBV5-1	-	TRBJ1-1	TRBD1	CASSQKTGGMNTEAFF	TGCGCCAGCAGCCAAAAGACAGGGGGGATGAACACTGAAGCTTTCTTT